This TCR beta chain originates from a study of cytomegalovirus exposure and HLA in healthy donors (TCRdb year 2017). With regard to the full study: According to an earlier analysis of a few hundred of the donors, roughly 180 million T cells yielded 100 million or so unique TCR beta sequences and about 300 Gb of sequence data. To predict cytomegalovirus infection status, the study brought together high-throughput TCR immunosequencing, statistical association of individual TCRs with disease status, and machine learning. An early release that covered some 640 HLA-typed donors contained approximately 300 gigabases of sequencing data and approximately 85 million unique TCR sequences. To decide whether each TCR beta V gene segment behaved as functional or pseudogenic, an earlier analysis of some 540 of the donors relied on high-throughput TCR beta sequencing. The study profiled the T cell repertoires of 550 to 700 subjects by immunosequencing and related them to cytomegalovirus serostatus. Donor age, sex, ethnicity and CMV serostatus were compiled alongside the repertoire data. All discovery cohort repertoires had been generated using a single sequencing platform. The later analysis used no new phenotypic data to find candidate immune exposures, relying instead on TCR beta sequences and their occurrence across donors. To study patterns of TCR occurrence, a later analysis re-analyzed previously published TCR beta repertoires from just over 650 donors and added high-resolution HLA genotyping. Typing coverage varied by locus: roughly 620-640 donors for A, B, C, DRB1 and DQB1; roughly 560 for DQA1; over 600 for DPA1; approximately 470 for DPB1. Among roughly 370 genotyped donors of the cohort, an average of around 240,000 unique TCR beta nucleotide sequences were sequenced per donor, about a sixth of them non-productive. The study aimed to test whether signatures of past pathogen exposure could be identified by cataloging public T cell receptors. Roughly five DR-DQ haplotypes were handled as single units for association and clustering because linkage in the cohort was strong. Besides the first cohort of roughly 660 subjects, a separate validation cohort made up of 90 to 150 different subjects was used. The genetic ancestry cluster associated with self-reported Caucasian donors included around 76% of the roughly 400 genotyped donors. HLA typing included class I and class II loci at four-digit resolution. Genome-wide SNP genotypes for about 65% of the roughly 700 donors were used in a later genetic analysis, which treated that subset as a discovery cohort. Here is what the overall study found, with its caveats: The classifier was reported to diagnose cytomegalovirus status with high specificity and sensitivity in both the original cohort and the validation cohort. CMV serostatus was the only immune exposure information available for the cohort. A later analysis reported that several top co-occurrence clusters appeared linked to parvovirus B19, influenza, CMV and Epstein-Barr virus. According to a later analysis, most CMV-associated TCR beta chains appeared to be HLA-restricted, and the HLA associations seemed to be driven largely by CMV exposure. In this cohort, only TCR beta chains were sequenced, and detectable features were limited by the absence of alpha or paired-chain data. Strong co-occurrence of HLA alleles, especially DR and DQ, made assigning TCR associations to individual alleles difficult. The presence/absence analyses assumed that sequencing depth was roughly uniform across donors, and that assumption may not be true. Some IMGT-functional V segments, including TRBV6-2 and TRBV6-3, could not be distinguished by the 87-base-pair reads and were therefore excluded. At a false discovery rate of 0.05, a later analysis linked 16,951 TCR beta sequences to specific HLA alleles. A further reported finding was that TCR beta sequences accurately predicted the HLA-A and HLA-B alleles for most subjects in the first cohort. Because some donors lacked HLA typing at each locus, the association tests relied only on the typed subset. The earlier analysis of approximately 560 of the donors excluded some 16 rarely observed V segments, including chromosome 9 orphons, because counts were too low. The authors suggested that the approach could potentially be extended to other disease states and immunological phenotypes. The study gave a list of under 200 TCR beta chains associated with cytomegalovirus. A later genetic analysis reported fewer N-insertions in productive TCRs among donors in an Asian-associated ancestry cluster than the roughly 700-donor mean. Linkage disequilibrium might explain the correlated functional status among segregating V segments, but an unknown experimental factor could not be ruled out. V-gene and J-gene trimming of TCR beta chains was associated with a missense DCLRE1C variant in a later genetic analysis, and the association was replicated in an independent cohort. An earlier analysis of around 540 of the donors showed that most TCR beta V segments appeared in productive rearrangements either about 87% or about 30% of the time, which broadly matched IMGT annotations. According to a later analysis, TCR association rates differed among HLA loci, with DRB1 alleles showing the most associated TCRs and HLA-C alleles showing the fewest. A few of the identified cytomegalovirus-associated TCR beta chains were confirmed in vitro to be specific for cytomegalovirus antigens. In a later analysis, HLA-associated TCR beta chains were found to be more clonally expanded and to have lower generation probabilities than equally common non-associated chains. The sequencing pipeline was judged likely to have produced a cluster of highly shared sequence variants as a technical artifact. Most TCR sequences were observed very rarely across donors, whereas some public TCRs were present in many individuals.

As regards this clone: There is no known antigen for this receptor. Qualities for individual bases were not recorded, and no much larger clone is one base off.

Looking up the germline V gene yields CDR1 SQVTM and CDR2 ANQGSEA. Inclusive of the bounding cysteine and phenylalanine, the CDR3 is 11 residues long. CDR3 DNA only is kept here, 33 bases in frame from base 1. Trimming takes 4 bases from V and 0 bases from J, and the germline ends sit 3 bases apart. In total, roughly 710 healthy bone marrow donors made up the cohort. At the time of sampling, every cohort member was nominally healthy, though immune exposures that went unrecorded were likely present. The donor was CMV seropositive and was included in the group of 250 to 350 seropositive cohort members. A peripheral blood sample was collected from each donor, and TCR beta sequencing was performed on peripheral blood mononuclear cells. The Qiagen DNeasy Blood Extraction Kit was used to extract genomic DNA from the blood cell samples. Library construction relied on the immunoSEQ multiplex PCR assay. For the multiplex PCR, a mixture combining 60 forward primers for TCR Vbeta segments and 13 reverse primers for TCR Jbeta segments was used. The CDR3 region of rearranged TCR beta genes was amplified from genomic DNA with a multiplex PCR assay. The Illumina HiSeq System was used to sequence the amplified TCR beta libraries as 87-base-pair reads. The original methods were these. In a later analysis, roughly 80 million unique TCR beta chains were counted across the 500 to 850 repertoires, and roughly 10 million of these chains were shared by at least two donors. A nearest-neighbor algorithm error-corrected the raw reads and collapsed the reads into unique sequences, merging closely related sequences to remove PCR and sequencing errors. CDR3 sequences were aligned to IMGT reference sequences to assign V, D and J gene segments. For a sequence to be retained, a match of at least six nucleotides was required to both a V gene segment and a J gene segment. Rearrangements were called productive when the CDR3 lacked stop codons and stayed in frame with V and J; all others were non-productive. CDR3 was defined by IMGT convention, running from the second conserved V-encoded cysteine to the conserved J-encoded phenylalanine. Sequences without an unambiguous match to a single V gene segment were excluded from the earlier analysis of a few hundred of the donors. An earlier analysis of several hundred of the donors called V segments functional above 56.7% productive rearrangements and segregating when the between-donor standard deviation exceeded 5%. To diagnose cytomegalovirus status from the catalog of TCR beta chain sequences, a statistical classification framework was built. In a later analysis, V and J genes were assigned by comparing TCR nucleotide sequences against IMGT/GENE-DB human TR gene sequences. In a later analysis, CDR3 sequences and most-parsimonious VDJ recombination scenarios were assigned using the TCRdist pipeline. In a later analysis, each TCR beta chain was defined by its CDR3 amino acid sequence together with its V-gene family, and reads lacking a unique V-gene family were excluded. As a way to deal with suspected cross-contamination and a sequencing artifact, a later analysis dropped 450 to 600 nucleotide sequences that were highly shared and had low generation probability. A later analysis calculated a clonal expansion index for each public chain from normalized within-repertoire ranks of inferred template counts. In a later analysis, generation probabilities were computed with a VDJ recombination model fitted to out-of-frame rearrangements, and the resulting probabilities were checked against IGoR. In a later analysis, hypergeometric tests were used to score TCR-TCR, TCR-HLA and TCR-CMV co-occurrence, with a repertoire-size bias correction applied to TCR pairs. A later analysis estimated false discovery rates by permuting HLA or CMV assignments 20 times. A later analysis grouped co-occurring TCRs with DBSCAN, adding TCRdist sequence similarity when clustering within HLA-allele-positive subsets. For co-occurrence clustering, repertoires with fewer than 30,000 or more than 120,000 public chains were excluded, along with five repertoires with anomalous nucleotide sharing. The source is immuneACCESS, and TCRdb retained only in-frame sequences with V and J called. Part of the clones is not carried over; for the studies checked, unresolved V genes explain less than half of this, and the remainder is unexplained. V and J calls and clone size are as listed in that table; D and trimming were resolved from the DNA. The sample table holds about 130,000 clones, of which around three quarters were seen once. The ten largest clones add up to about 6.8% of the sample.

Sequenced input: PBMCs. The receptor comes from a man in his forties in good health and CMV-seropositive. The chain joins TRBV29-1 to TRBJ1-1; a confident D gene designation cannot be given. The DNA sequence reads TGCAGCGTTGTATTGAACACTGAAGCTTTCTTT. The resulting protein is CSVVLNTEAFF. Where the CDR3 stops, the reference TRBV29-1 and TRBJ1-1 genes take over; the full variable domain is SAVISQKPSRDICQRGTSLTIQCQVDSQVTMMFWYRQQPGQSLTLIATANQGSEATYESGFVIDKFPISRPNLTFSTLTVSNMSPEDSSIYLCSVVLNTEAFFGQGTRLTVV.